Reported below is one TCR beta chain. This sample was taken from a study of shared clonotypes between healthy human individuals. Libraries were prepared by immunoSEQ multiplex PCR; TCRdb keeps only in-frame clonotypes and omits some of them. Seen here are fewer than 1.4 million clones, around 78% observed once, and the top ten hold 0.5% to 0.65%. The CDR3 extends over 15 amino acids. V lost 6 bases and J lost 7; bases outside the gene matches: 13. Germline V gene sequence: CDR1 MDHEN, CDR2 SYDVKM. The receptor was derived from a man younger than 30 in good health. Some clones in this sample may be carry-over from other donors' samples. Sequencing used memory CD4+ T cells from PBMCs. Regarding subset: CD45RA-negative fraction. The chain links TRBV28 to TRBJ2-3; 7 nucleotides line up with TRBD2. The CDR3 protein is CASSPSAGVGYTQYF. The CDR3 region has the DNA TGTGCCAGCAGCCCCTCGGCGGGAGTTGGATATACGCAGTATTTT. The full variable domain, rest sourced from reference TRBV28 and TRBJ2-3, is DVKVTQSSRYLVKRTGEKVFLECVQDMDHENMFWYRQDPGLGLRLIYFSYDVKMKEKGDIPEGYSVSREKKERFSLILESASTNQTSMYLCASSPSAGVGYTQYFGPGTRLTVL.